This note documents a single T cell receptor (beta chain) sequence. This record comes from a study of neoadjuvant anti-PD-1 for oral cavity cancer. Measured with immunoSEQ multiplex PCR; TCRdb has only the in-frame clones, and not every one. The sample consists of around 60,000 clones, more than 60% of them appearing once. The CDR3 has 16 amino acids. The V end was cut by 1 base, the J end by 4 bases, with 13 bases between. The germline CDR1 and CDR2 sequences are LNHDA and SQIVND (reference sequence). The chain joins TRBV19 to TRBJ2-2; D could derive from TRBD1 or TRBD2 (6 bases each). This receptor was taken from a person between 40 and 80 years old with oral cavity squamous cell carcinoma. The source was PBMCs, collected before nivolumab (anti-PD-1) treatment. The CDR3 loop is CASSIGRGPITGELFF. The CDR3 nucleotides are TGTGCCAGTAGTATAGGCCGGGGGCCTATCACCGGGGAGCTGTTTTTT.